This T cell receptor (beta chain) is drawn from a study of cytomegalovirus exposure and HLA in healthy donors. Study outcomes and limitations: The majority of TCR sequences were rare, yet some public TCRs appeared in many donors.

Regarding this clone: No antigen is known for it. Other DNA sequences in the sample encode the same CDR3.

The germline V gene encodes CDR1 MDHEN and CDR2 SYDVKM. This CDR3 is built from 15 residues. V gave up 3 bases and J gave up 2 bases, with 11 bases separating them. PCR was performed using 60 Vbeta and 13 Jbeta primers. Produced via immunoSEQ multiplex PCR; TCRdb's table is partial and in-frame only. Recorded for this sample: about 140,000 clones. The sequence derives from a woman aged 18-29 years in good health and CMV-seronegative. This chain connects TRBV28 to TRBJ1-5, with D possibly TRBD1 on 5 matching bases. Sequenced sample: PBMCs. The CDR3 spells CASSFRSGGNQPQHF. The CDR3 nucleotides read TGTGCCAGCAGTTTCCGGTCGGGGGGCAATCAGCCCCAGCATTTT.